Following are 30 T cell receptor beta chains from one sample sequenced in a study of shared clonotypes between healthy human individuals. The repertoire was sequenced with immunoSEQ multiplex PCR; TCRdb's copy has only in-frame clones and lacks some. The sample holds about 2.3 million clones, roughly 93% seen once. The specimen was naive CD4+ T cells from PBMCs. Indicated subset: CD45RA+ positively selected. The receptors here all came from a man between 18 and 29 years old in good health. Some clones in this sample may be carry-over from other donors' samples.

The gene calls are TRBV6-1 and TRBJ2-5; TRBD2 matches 10 bases. The length of the CDR3 is 14 residues. Trimming took 6 bases from V and 5 from J; bases not matched to a gene: 6. CDR1 MNHNS and CDR2 SASEGT come from the germline V gene. The CDR3 region is CASSPAGGTETQYF. As DNA, the CDR3 is TGTGCCAGCAGCCCAGCGGGGGGGACTGAGACCCAGTACTTC.

The chain is built from TRBV29-1 and TRBJ1-1, with D unresolved. In germline, CDR1 is SQVTM, CDR2 ANQGSEA. CDR3 length: 15 amino acids. V shed 0 bases and J shed 1 base, with 12 bases lying between them. CDR3 sequence: CSVEDFRPTNTEAFF. CDR3 sequence (DNA): TGCAGCGTTGAAGATTTCCGACCGACGAACACTGAAGCTTTCTTT.

This clone was detected a few times. V usage is TRBV28 and J usage is TRBJ1-1, with D possibly TRBD1 on 5 matching bases. Germline CDR1 and CDR2: MDHEN and SYDVKM. V was cut by 8 bases and J by 4 bases, with 20 bases left in between. The CDR3 sequence is 15 residues long. DNA of the CDR3: TGTGCCAGCGGCGTTGGGGCTGTGGGCGTCACTGAAGCTTTCTTT. Protein product: CASGVGAVGVTEAFF.

This chain uses TRBV27 with TRBJ2-3; 7 bases align to TRBD2. V trimming: 3 bases; J trimming: 8 bases; junction bases outside the gene matches: 5. The CDR3 sequence is 13 residues long. Germline V lookup: CDR1 MNHEY, CDR2 SMNVEV (reference sequence). This CDR3 reads CASSFAGVVTQYF. CDR3 coding DNA: TGTGCCAGCAGTTTTGCGGGAGTGGTTACGCAGTATTTT.

Notes on this clone: Compared with germline, one end of the junction differs, possibly owing to a read error. This chain links TRBV7-3 with TRBJ2-1; D unclear. Germline V gene data show CDR1 as SGHTA and CDR2 as FQGTGA. The CDR3 loop spans 15 amino acids. CDR3 nucleotides: TGTGCCAGCAGCATAACAGCGAGCTCCTACAATGAGCAGTTCTTC. Translated, it gives CASSITASSYNEQFF.

V usage is TRBV10-1 and J usage is TRBJ2-7, with D perhaps matching TRBD1 or TRBD2 (5 bases each). This CDR3 region has 14 residues. Germline CDR1 and CDR2: WNHNN and SYGVQD (reference sequence). The ends were cut back, 10 bases at V and 0 bases at J, with 16 bases in the middle. CDR3 nucleotides: TGCGCCATTTCTCTGGGACGGAGCTCCTACGAGCAGTACTTC. It translates to CAISLGRSSYEQYF.

The genes are TRBV28 and TRBJ2-7; D might be TRBD1 (5 bases). The CDR3 consists of 12 residues. Germline loops: CDR1 MDHEN, CDR2 SYDVKM. The germline V and J ends were trimmed by 6 bases and 3 bases, with 9 bases remaining between them. The CDR3: CASRWGLYEQYF. CDR3 nucleotides: TGTGCCAGCAGGTGGGGCCTCTACGAGCAGTACTTC.

This sequence joins TRBV11-2 and TRBJ1-1; 9 bases are a match to TRBD1. Germline values: CDR1 SGHAT, CDR2 FQNNGV. The ends lost 3 bases at V and 4 bases at J; junction bases unmatched: 15. The CDR3 consists of 18 residues. CDR3 sequence reads: CASSFRPGQGGEATEAFF. The CDR3 DNA follows: TGTGCCAGCAGCTTCAGACCGGGACAGGGAGGTGAGGCCACTGAAGCTTTCTTT.

This chain links TRBV6-1 with TRBJ1-2, with D possibly TRBD1 on 6 matching bases. Trimming took 3 bases from V and 5 from J, leaving 10 bases between them. Germline CDR1 and CDR2: MNHNS and SASEGT. This CDR3 is 13 amino acids long. This CDR3 reads CASSDGGKYGYTF. CDR3 nucleotides: TGTGCCAGCAGTGATGGGGGCAAGTATGGCTACACCTTC.

This chain uses TRBV6-5 with TRBJ2-5; D is undetermined. Germline lookup yields CDR1 MNHEY and CDR2 SVGAGI. The length of the CDR3 is 14 residues. Trimming took 7 bases from V and 1 from J, leaving 13 bases between them. DNA of the CDR3: TGTGCCAGCAACACCTTAGGTACCCAAGAGACCCAGTACTTC. Protein sequence: CASNTLGTQETQYF.

This clone was recorded only once. The chain employs TRBV19 and TRBJ2-1; the match to TRBD2 covers 7 bases. The CDR3 loop spans 14 amino acids. The J segment lost 7 bases and the V segment lost 3 bases, leaving 6 bases of the junction unmatched. The germline V gene has CDR1 LNHDA and CDR2 SQIVND (reference sequence). CDR3 DNA sequence: TGTGCCAGTAGTATTCAAGGGAGGGAAAATGAGCAGTTCTTC. It encodes CASSIQGRENEQFF.

The chain uses TRBV7-2 and TRBJ2-3, with D maybe TRBD2 (6 bases). The V end lost 3 bases, the J end lost 2 bases, and 9 bases lay between the germline ends. There are 14 residues in the CDR3. In germline, CDR1 is SGHTA, CDR2 FQGNSA. The CDR3 loop reads CASSFAGLTDTQYF. The CDR3 DNA reads as TGTGCCAGCAGCTTCGCGGGGCTCACAGATACGCAGTATTTT.

Turning to this clone: One junction end disagrees with the germline gene, perhaps due to a read error. The V and J genes are TRBV28 and TRBJ1-2; TRBD1 aligns across 10 bases. Germline lookup yields CDR1 MDHEN and CDR2 SYDVKM. This CDR3 comprises 13 residues. In nucleotides, the CDR3 is TGTGCCAGCACAAGCCGGGACAGGGGCTCGAGGTCCTTC. Translating it yields CASTSRDRGSRSF.

CDR3 coding DNA: TGCAGCCGGACGCCTAACTATGGCTACACCTTC. This translates into CSRTPNYGYTF. The chain uses TRBV20-1 and TRBJ1-2; D unclear. CDR3 size: 11 residues. CDR1 and CDR2 (germline): DFQATT, SNEGSKA (reference sequence).

The chain couples TRBV7-3 to TRBJ2-1, with 12 bases matching TRBD2. The J segment lost 5 bases and the V segment lost 1 base, leaving 6 bases of the junction unmatched. Germline V gives CDR1 SGHTA, CDR2 FQGTGA. This CDR3 has 17 amino acids. CDR3 amino acids: CASSLNPSGRGNNEQFF. The CDR3 DNA follows: TGTGCCAGCAGCTTAAACCCTAGCGGGAGGGGAAACAATGAGCAGTTCTTC.

The V call is TRBV5-1, the J call TRBJ2-1; D remains ambiguous. The V end was cut by 4 bases, the J end by 1 base, with 12 bases between. The CDR3 totals 15 residues. The germline V gene encodes CDR1 SGHRS and CDR2 YFSETQ. The CDR3 reads CASSPESDSYNEQFF. Written as DNA, the CDR3 is TGCGCCAGCAGCCCGGAGAGCGATTCCTACAATGAGCAGTTCTTC.

J is TRBJ2-2 and V is TRBV11-2; 7 bases map to TRBD2. This CDR3 has 16 amino acids. J was trimmed by 6 bases and V by 3 bases; bases with no gene match: 10. Germline-derived CDR1 and CDR2 are SGHAT and FQNNGV. CDR3 DNA: TGTGCCAGCAGCTTGGGCGGGAGTGGTTCGGCCGGGGAGCTGTTTTTT. Residues: CASSLGGSGSAGELFF.

This clone is a singleton in its sample. The V gene is TRBV5-1, the J gene TRBJ2-3, with 8 bases fitting TRBD2. There are 17 residues in the CDR3. The V gene end was trimmed by 0 bases and the J gene end by 4 bases; junction bases not matched to a gene: 10. Germline V gene data show CDR1 as SGHRS and CDR2 as YFSETQ. The chain's CDR3 is CASSLVLSGSPADTQYF. Written as DNA, the CDR3 is TGCGCCAGCAGCTTGGTTCTAAGCGGGAGCCCGGCAGATACGCAGTATTTT.

The J gene is TRBJ1-2, the V gene TRBV2; the D is unclear. This CDR3 is built from 11 residues. Deletions cut 5 bases from V and 6 bases from J, with 7 bases between. Germline V CDR1 and CDR2: SNHLY, FYNNEI. CDR3: CASSTRDGYTF. The CDR3 DNA reads as TGTGCCAGCAGTACCCGTGATGGCTACACCTTC.

V gene TRBV5-1 combines with J gene TRBJ2-1, with D possibly being TRBD2 (5 bases). The CDR3 runs 14 residues. Germline CDR1 SGHRS, CDR2 YFSETQ. Trimming stripped 4 bases from V and 10 bases from J, with 18 bases between. Here the CDR3 DNA reads TGCGCCAGCAGCCTGGCAGACCCGACGGGGGAGCAGTTCTTC. Protein sequence: CASSLADPTGEQFF.

This chain joins TRBV4-1 and TRBJ1-4; D not certain. The CDR3 is 14 amino acids. Per germline, CDR1 MGHRA and CDR2 YSYEKL. Between the trimmed V and J ends, which lost 2 bases and 5 bases, there was a span of 9 bases. Written as DNA, the CDR3 is TGCGCCAGCAGCCAAACGCAGGCGAATGAAAAACTGTTTTTT. Translation gives CASSQTQANEKLFF.

The chain uses TRBV6-5 and TRBJ1-1; tentative D call: TRBD1 (6 bases). V dropped 6 bases and J dropped 1 base, with 15 bases sitting between them. CDR1 is MNHEY, CDR2 SVGAGI, per germline. The CDR3 consists of 15 residues. DNA for the CDR3: TGTGCCAGCAGGTCGGCTACAGGGCAGAACACTGAAGCTTTCTTT. It is translated as CASRSATGQNTEAFF.

V usage is TRBV18 and J usage is TRBJ2-6, with TRBD1 identical over 9 bases. V lost 4 bases, J lost 0 bases, and 19 bases stayed unmatched. Germline V gene data show CDR1 as KGHSH and CDR2 as LQKENI. The CDR3 covers 22 residues. The CDR3: CASSLKPQRDRGTDSGANVLTF. The CDR3 nucleotides are TGTGCCAGCTCACTGAAACCCCAGCGCGACAGGGGGACCGACTCTGGGGCCAACGTCCTGACTTTC.

The V and J genes are TRBV18 and TRBJ2-1; 12 bases agree with TRBD2. The CDR3 runs to 17 residues. The germline V gene encodes CDR1 KGHSH and CDR2 LQKENI. J gave up 7 bases and V 1 base, and 8 bases lay outside the gene matches. CDR3 amino acids: CASSPLFLAGGENEQFF. CDR3 in DNA: TGTGCCAGCTCACCACTGTTTCTAGCGGGAGGGGAGAATGAGCAGTTCTTC. The full variable domain, in which reference TRBV18 and TRBJ2-1 provide the parts outside the CDR3, is NAGVMQNPRHLVRRRGQEARLRCSPMKGHSHVYWYRQLPEEGLKFMVYLQKENIIDESGMPKERFSAEFPKEGPSILRIQQVVRGDSAAYFCASSPLFLAGGENEQFFGPGTRLTVL.

The J gene is TRBJ2-5, the V gene TRBV14; 7 bases line up with TRBD2. The CDR3 is 13 amino acids. Losses at the gene ends were 6 bases for V and 5 bases for J; bases not matched to a gene: 6. Germline loops: CDR1 SGHDN, CDR2 FVKESK. CDR3 in amino acids: CASRWGGRETQYF. CDR3 in DNA: TGTGCCAGCAGGTGGGGGGGTAGGGAGACCCAGTACTTC.

The rearrangement links TRBV7-9 to TRBJ2-7; D is perhaps TRBD2 (6 bases). The germline V gene has CDR1 SEHNR and CDR2 FQNEAQ (reference sequence). Trimming cost V 2 bases and J 6 bases, with 11 bases left between them. CDR3 length equals 13 residues. CDR3 in amino acids: CASSLHGGAEQYF. The CDR3 region has the DNA TGTGCCAGCAGCTTACACGGAGGGGCCGAGCAGTACTTC.

CDR3 nucleotides: TGTGCCAGCAGTTTACCGGGACTAGCAGCCCACGAGCAGTACTTC. It yields the protein CASSLPGLAAHEQYF. The rearrangement joins TRBV25-1 to TRBJ2-7; 9 bases match TRBD2. This CDR3 has 15 amino acids. J was trimmed by 5 bases and V by 5 bases; bases with no gene match: 10. The germline V gene encodes CDR1 MGHDK and CDR2 SYGVNS.

The CDR3 reads CASRDRGGAFF. As DNA, the CDR3 is TGTGCCAGCAGGGATCGGGGGGGGGCTTTCTTT. This sequence joins TRBV27 and TRBJ1-1; tentative D call: TRBD1 (5 bases). CDR3 length equals 11 residues. V was clipped by 6 bases and J by 11 bases, with 13 bases between them. Germline CDR1 MNHEY, CDR2 SMNVEV (reference sequence).

V and J are TRBV10-3 and TRBJ2-7; D ambiguous. The germline gives CDR1 ENHRY, CDR2 SYGVKD. CDR3 length equals 12 residues. With 3 bases removed from V and 5 bases from J, the gap between germline ends came to 8 bases. The CDR3 coding sequence is TGTGCCATCAGTGATACCAATCACGAGCAGTACTTC. It codes for CAISDTNHEQYF.

This clone appeared a single time. The chain couples TRBV11-3 to TRBJ2-6, with D perhaps being TRBD1 or TRBD2 (6 bases each). Looked up from germline, CDR1 is SGHNT and CDR2 is YENEEA. The CDR3 is made up of 15 amino acids. V lost 4 bases and J 2 bases, leaving 9 bases between the germline ends. DNA of the CDR3: TGTGCCAGCAGCTCGGGGGCTCCTGGGGCCAACGTCCTGACTTTC. As protein: CASSSGAPGANVLTF.